These 19 T cell receptor beta chains came from one sample sequenced in a study of blood T cell repertoires in COVID-19. TCRdb's table, derived via immunoSEQ multiplex PCR, lists solely in-frame clones and lacks some. Found here are about 670,000 clones, 85% to 90% of them singletons; the top ten hold under 0.3%. The sequenced sample consisted of peripheral blood. These receptors came from a woman aged 18-30 years with acute or convalescent COVID-19.

The V and J genes are TRBV30 and TRBJ2-2, with 8 positions matching TRBD2. Germline V gene sequence: CDR1 GTSNPN, CDR2 SVGIG (reference sequence). V dropped 5 bases and J dropped 2; count of bases not matched to a gene: 10. The CDR3 covers 16 residues. CDR3 residues: CAWVKRGIPNTGELFF. The CDR3 DNA follows: TGTGCCTGGGTCAAGCGGGGGATCCCCAACACCGGGGAGCTGTTTTTT.

In its sample, this clone was seen once. This chain uses TRBV12-3 or TRBV12-4 with TRBJ1-1, with TRBD1 matching 7 bases. This CDR3 is 12 amino acids long. V gave up 6 bases and J gave up 6 bases; unmatched junction bases: 4. The CDR3 sequence: CASSLQGPEAFF. The CDR3 DNA follows: TGTGCCAGCAGCTTACAGGGGCCTGAAGCTTTCTTT.

This rearrangement joins TRBV7-9 to TRBJ2-3; D might be TRBD2 (6 bases). The V and J ends lost 4 bases and 6 bases respectively, with 20 bases between them. Germline CDR1 SEHNR, CDR2 FQNEAQ (reference sequence). The CDR3 runs to 16 residues. The CDR3 reads CASSSPFGGSIDTQYF. Here the CDR3 DNA reads TGTGCCAGCAGCTCCCCATTCGGGGGTTCTATTGATACGCAGTATTTT.

This clone has more than one count but fewer than ten. The rearrangement uses TRBV9 and TRBJ2-1; tentatively, D is TRBD1 (5 bases). This CDR3 spans 13 amino acids. Germline V gene sequence: CDR1 SGDLS, CDR2 YYNGEE. The V end was cut by 0 bases, the J end by 5 bases, with 6 bases between. The CDR3 nucleotides are TGTGCCAGCAGCGTAGGACAGAACAATGAGCAGTTCTTC. Translation gives CASSVGQNNEQFF. The variable domain in full, completed from reference TRBV9 and TRBJ2-1, reads DSGVTQTPKHLITATGQRVTLRCSPRSGDLSVYWYQQSLDQGLQFLIQYYNGEERAKGNILERFSAQQFPDLHSELNLSSLELGDSALYFCASSVGQNNEQFFGPGTRLTVL.

This clone has just a few counts. V usage is TRBV6-5 and J usage is TRBJ1-1, with D uncertain. The CDR3 covers 14 residues. Germline CDR1 MNHEY, CDR2 SVGAGI. Trimming left V 0 bases short and J 3 bases short, with 8 bases between. DNA of the CDR3: TGTGCCAGCAGTTACTCGATAGCGTACACTGAAGCTTTCTTT. Protein product: CASSYSIAYTEAFF.

The rearrangement links TRBV5-1 to TRBJ2-7; 9 nucleotides line up with TRBD1. Per the germline V gene, CDR1 is SGHRS and CDR2 is YFSETQ. This CDR3 is 15 amino acids long. V gave up 5 bases and J gave up 5 bases; unmatched junction bases: 11. The CDR3 loop is CASRLTGTGHDEQYF. As DNA, the CDR3 is TGCGCCAGCAGGCTTACCGGGACAGGGCACGACGAGCAGTACTTC.

The V call is TRBV6-6, the J call TRBJ1-6; D uncertain. Trimming stripped 0 bases from V and 4 bases from J, with 10 bases between. CDR3 length: 16 residues. Germline loops: CDR1 MNHNY, CDR2 SVGAGI (reference sequence). CDR3 in amino acids: CASSYSNSMYNSPLHF. The CDR3 DNA reads TGTGCCAGCAGTTACTCGAACAGTATGTATAATTCACCCCTCCACTTT.

The V gene is TRBV12-5, the J gene TRBJ1-2; D may be TRBD1 (5 bases). V was cut by 3 bases and J by 8 bases, with 19 bases left in between. CDR1 and CDR2 (germline): LGHNT, FRNRAP. There are 15 residues in the CDR3. CDR3 amino acids: CASGFRPGPVDGYTF. In DNA form, the CDR3 reads TGTGCTAGTGGTTTCCGCCCAGGGCCCGTTGACGGCTACACCTTC.

The J gene is TRBJ1-2, the V gene TRBV7-2, with TRBD1 matching over 7 bases. V trimming: 1 base; J trimming: 8 bases; junction bases outside the gene matches: 7. Germline CDR1 and CDR2: SGHTA and FQGNSA. The CDR3 length is 14 residues. CDR3 sequence reads: CASSLETGANGYTF. The CDR3 DNA follows: TGTGCCAGCAGCTTAGAAACAGGGGCAAACGGCTACACCTTC.

The chain is built from TRBV7-9 and TRBJ1-6, with no clear D. Germline lookup yields CDR1 SEHNR and CDR2 FQNEAQ (reference sequence). V was trimmed by 3 bases and J by 4 bases, leaving 10 bases between them. This CDR3 is 15 amino acids long. CDR3 residues: CASSLLGLYNSPLHF. As DNA, the CDR3 is TGTGCCAGCAGCTTGCTGGGCCTATATAATTCACCCCTCCACTTT. Variable domain in full (rest from reference TRBV7-9 and TRBJ1-6): DTGVSQNPRHKITKRGQNVTFRCDPISEHNRLYWYRQTLGQGPEFLTYFQNEAQLEKSRLLSDRFSAERPKGSFSTLEIQRTEQGDSAMYLCASSLLGLYNSPLHFGNGTRLTVT.

The CDR3 nucleotides read TGCGCCAGCAGCCAATCAGAAGCAGGGTACTATGGCTACACCTTC. Residues: CASSQSEAGYYGYTF. V is TRBV4-1 and J is TRBJ1-2; D possibly corresponds to TRBD1 (5 bases). V dropped 2 bases and J dropped 3 bases, with 13 bases sitting between them. This CDR3 region has 15 residues. Germline assignment: CDR1 MGHRA and CDR2 YSYEKL.

J is TRBJ1-3 and V is TRBV6-6, with TRBD1 matching over 7 bases. The V gene end was trimmed by 7 bases and the J gene end by 2 bases; junction bases not matched to a gene: 5. This CDR3 comprises 14 residues. Germline V gene lookup returns CDR1 MNHNY and CDR2 SVGAGI (reference sequence). The CDR3 reads CASINRGAGNTIYF. The CDR3 nucleotides read TGTGCCAGCATCAACAGGGGAGCTGGAAACACCATATATTTT.

V gene TRBV2 combines with J gene TRBJ2-2; 8 nucleotides line up with TRBD2. V gave up 2 bases and J gave up 4 bases; unmatched junction bases: 9. Germline V CDR1 and CDR2: SNHLY, FYNNEI. The CDR3 extends over 17 amino acids. The CDR3 is CASSESAGLAGTGELFF. DNA of the CDR3: TGTGCCAGCAGTGAAAGCGCCGGACTAGCAGGCACCGGGGAGCTGTTTTTT.

The chain is built from TRBV7-2 and TRBJ1-6; D remains unclear. V was cut by 2 bases and J by 8 bases, with 4 bases left in between. Germline V gives CDR1 SGHTA, CDR2 FQGNSA. The CDR3 covers 12 residues. The DNA for the CDR3 is TGTGCCAGCAGCTTACCTTATTCACCCCTCCACTTT. Amino acids: CASSLPYSPLHF.

The CDR3 DNA reads TGTGCCAGCAGTCCGGGACATCGGATCGAAAAACTGTTTTTT. It codes for CASSPGHRIEKLFF. This sequence joins TRBV6-5 and TRBJ1-4; weak D call: TRBD1 (6 bases). Trimming removed 5 bases from V and 8 bases from J, with 15 bases in between. The CDR3 is made up of 14 amino acids. Per germline, CDR1 MNHEY and CDR2 SVGAGI.

The chain carries TRBV7-2 and TRBJ2-1; TRBD1 agrees at 8 bases. This CDR3 is built from 15 residues. V trimming: 3 bases; J trimming: 3 bases; junction bases outside the gene matches: 4. The V gene's germline CDR1 is SGHTA and CDR2 FQGNSA. The CDR3 DNA reads TGTGCCAGCAGCTTCGGACAGGGAAACTACAATGAGCAGTTCTTC. Protein product: CASSFGQGNYNEQFF.

The chain joins TRBV30 to TRBJ1-2; possibly TRBD1 for D (6 bases). Germline loops: CDR1 GTSNPN, CDR2 SVGIG (reference sequence). V dropped 2 bases and J dropped 2 bases, with 9 bases sitting between them. CDR3 length: 13 amino acids. The CDR3 reads CAWSTGRNYGYTF. Written as DNA, the CDR3 is TGTGCCTGGAGTACAGGGAGAAACTATGGCTACACCTTC.

This clone was detected once. V is TRBV28 and J is TRBJ2-1, with D unclear. The CDR3 length is 13 residues. Looked up from germline, CDR1 is MDHEN and CDR2 is SYDVKM. The germline V and J ends were trimmed by 3 bases and 9 bases, with 12 bases remaining between them. The DNA of the CDR3 is TGTGCCAGCAGTTTTGGCACCCGAGGTGAGCAGTTCTTC. Amino acids: CASSFGTRGEQFF.

The chain employs TRBV21-1 and TRBJ1-5. TRBV21-1 is described as a pseudogene. The CDR3 is 21 amino acids. The CDR3: CASSKARYRGGDTYSNQPQHF. The CDR3 nucleotides are TGTGCCAGCAGCAAAGCGCGTTATCGGGGGGGCGATACCTATAGCAATCAGCCCCAGCATTTT.